These 20 T cell receptor beta chains share one sample of origin, sequenced in a study of cytomegalovirus exposure and HLA in healthy donors. PCR employed 60 Vbeta and 13 Jbeta primers. The method was immunoSEQ multiplex PCR; TCRdb's version includes in-frame clones alone and lacks a portion of them. Counted here are approximately 110,000 clones, around 69% occurring once; the ten biggest clones make up approximately 8.2%. The sequenced sample consisted of PBMCs. All receptors come from a woman between 40 and 55 years old in good health and CMV-seropositive.

Turning to this clone: Germline is not matched at one junction end, which may reflect a read error. This chain links TRBV7-3 with TRBJ2-3; D gene ambiguous. This CDR3 is 13 amino acids long. Germline assignment: CDR1 SGHTA and CDR2 FQGTGA. The CDR3, as DNA: TGTGCCAGCAGCGTAACGTCTCCAGATACGCAGTATTTT. Translation gives CASSVTSPDTQYF.

The chain employs TRBV4-2 and TRBJ2-1; D remains ambiguous. V lost 0 bases and J lost 6, with 6 bases in between. CDR3 length equals 13 residues. The germline V gene encodes CDR1 LGHNA and CDR2 YNFKEQ. The DNA of the CDR3 is TGTGCCAGCAGCCAAGATACATTCAATGAGCAGTTCTTC. Amino acid sequence: CASSQDTFNEQFF.

The chain combines TRBV9 with TRBJ1-2, with D perhaps TRBD1 (5 bases). Germline V gives CDR1 SGDLS, CDR2 YYNGEE. This CDR3 is built from 15 residues. The V and J ends lost 2 bases and 2 bases respectively, with 13 bases between them. CDR3 nucleotide sequence: TGTGCCAGCAGCGTCCAGGGTAGCCACAACTATGGCTACACCTTC. Amino acids: CASSVQGSHNYGYTF.

This clone was counted a single time. The chain employs TRBV12-5 and TRBJ2-2; D gene ambiguous. Germline V CDR1 and CDR2: LGHNT, FRNRAP. CDR3 length: 15 residues. V was cut by 6 bases and J by 0 bases, with 11 bases left in between. The CDR3 protein is CASGTSESNTGELFF. DNA for the CDR3: TGTGCTAGTGGGACATCCGAGTCGAACACCGGGGAGCTGTTTTTT. Using reference TRBV12-5 and TRBJ2-2 for the parts outside the CDR3, the full variable domain is DARVTQTPRHKVTEMGQEVTMRCQPILGHNTVFWYRQTMMQGLELLAYFRNRAPLDDSGMPKDRFSAEMPDATLATLKIQPSEPRDSAVYFCASGTSESNTGELFFGEGSRLTVL.

The chain has TRBV18 and TRBJ2-3; TRBD1 aligns across 7 bases. The J segment lost 0 bases and the V segment lost 6 bases, leaving 6 bases of the junction unmatched. There are 15 residues in the CDR3. Germline V gives CDR1 KGHSH, CDR2 LQKENI. The CDR3 DNA sequence: TGTGCCAGCTCGTCCCGACAGGGTAGCACAGATACGCAGTATTTT. It translates to CASSSRQGSTDTQYF.

CDR3 amino acids: CASSRQGTGELFF. The DNA for the CDR3 is TGTGCCAGCAGCAGACAGGGAACCGGGGAGCTGTTTTTT. J is TRBJ2-2 and V is TRBV14; 7 bases line up with TRBD1. The CDR3 spans 13 residues. CDR1 and CDR2 (germline): SGHDN, FVKESK. J lost 5 bases, V lost 5 bases, and 2 bases had no gene match. Supplemented by reference TRBV14 and TRBJ2-2, the full variable domain reads EAGVTQFPSHSVIEKGQTVTLRCDPISGHDNLYWYRRVMGKEIKFLLHFVKESKQDESGMPNNRFLAERTGGTYSTLKVQPAELEDSGVYFCASSRQGTGELFFGEGSRLTVL.

V usage is TRBV6-5 and J usage is TRBJ2-4, with D tentatively TRBD2 (6 bases). Germline loops: CDR1 MNHEY, CDR2 SVGAGI. The CDR3 totals 15 residues. Trimming shortened V by 2 bases and J by 5 bases, and 13 bases separated the two germline ends. The CDR3 DNA is TGTGCCAGCAGTTACGGGGGGAAGGGCGAAAACATTCAGTACTTC. Protein: CASSYGGKGENIQYF.

The genes are TRBV28 and TRBJ2-1; D ambiguous. This CDR3 spans 13 amino acids. Trimming stripped 5 bases from V and 9 bases from J, with 14 bases between. The germline V gene has CDR1 MDHEN and CDR2 SYDVKM. CDR3 region: CASSAPPPSEQFF. In DNA form, the CDR3 reads TGTGCCAGCAGTGCGCCCCCCCCTAGTGAGCAGTTCTTC. The full variable domain, its missing parts supplied by reference TRBV28 and TRBJ2-1, is DVKVTQSSRYLVKRTGEKVFLECVQDMDHENMFWYRQDPGLGLRLIYFSYDVKMKEKGDIPEGYSVSREKKERFSLILESASTNQTSMYLCASSAPPPSEQFFGPGTRLTVL.

This clone turned up a few times. The V and J genes are TRBV2 and TRBJ2-7; 7 bases match TRBD2. The CDR3 runs 15 residues. J was trimmed by 2 bases and V by 7 bases; bases with no gene match: 11. Germline CDR1 is SNHLY and CDR2 is FYNNEI. The CDR3 is CASKTGGVMTYEQYF. In DNA, the CDR3 is TGTGCCAGCAAAACGGGAGGAGTAATGACCTACGAGCAGTACTTC. The entire variable domain, with the rest obtained from reference TRBV2 and TRBJ2-7, is as follows: EPEVTQTPSHQVTQMGQEVILRCVPISNHLYFYWYRQILGQKVEFLVSFYNNEISEKSEIFDDQFSVERPDGSNFTLKIRSTKLEDSAMYFCASKTGGVMTYEQYFGPGTRLTVT.

V is TRBV6-5 and J is TRBJ1-2; 8 bases fit TRBD1. The CDR3 consists of 13 residues. Germline V gives CDR1 MNHEY, CDR2 SVGAGI. J was trimmed by 8 bases and V by 5 bases; bases with no gene match: 7. CDR3 protein: CASSEQGVLGYTF. The CDR3 DNA reads as TGTGCCAGCAGTGAACAGGGGGTACTGGGCTACACCTTC.

Note on this clone: Compared with germline, one end of the junction differs, possibly owing to a read error. The rearrangement uses TRBV7-7 and TRBJ2-2; no clear D gene. There are 13 residues in the CDR3. CDR1 and CDR2 (germline): SSHAT, FNYEAQ (reference sequence). CDR3 residues: CASSSYATGELFF. The CDR3 coding sequence is TGTGCTAGCAGCTCATACGCGACCGGGGAGCTGTTTTTT.

The DNA of the CDR3 is TGCGCCAGCAGCTCGGAGGCGGGAAACAATTCACCCCTCCACTTT. Translated, it gives CASSSEAGNNSPLHF. The V call is TRBV5-1, the J call TRBJ1-6; D gene uncertain. Germline V gene data show CDR1 as SGHRS and CDR2 as YFSETQ. With 3 bases removed from V and 7 bases from J, the gap between germline ends came to 14 bases. The CDR3 contains 15 residues.

The V call is TRBV6-5, the J call TRBJ2-5, with TRBD1 matching 10 bases. V gave up 4 bases and J gave up 4 bases; unmatched junction bases: 6. The germline V gene encodes CDR1 MNHEY and CDR2 SVGAGI. This CDR3 comprises 15 residues. CDR3: CASSFGQGGIETQYF. CDR3 coding DNA: TGTGCCAGCAGTTTCGGACAGGGGGGAATAGAGACCCAGTACTTC.

The rearrangement links TRBV19 to TRBJ1-1, with D possibly TRBD1 on 6 matching bases. Trimming removed 5 bases at V and 0 bases at J, with 10 bases between. The length of the CDR3 is 14 residues. Germline CDR1 LNHDA, CDR2 SQIVND (reference sequence). The CDR3: CASSYGQLNTEAFF. CDR3 nucleotide sequence: TGTGCCAGTAGTTACGGACAGCTGAACACTGAAGCTTTCTTT.

V is TRBV11-2 and J is TRBJ2-3; D uncertain. V was pared by 3 bases and J by 1 base, with 14 bases between. The CDR3 consists of 16 residues. Germline V gene data show CDR1 as SGHAT and CDR2 as FQNNGV. The CDR3 is CASSFGTTLGTDTQYF. The DNA for the CDR3 is TGTGCCAGCAGCTTTGGTACGACTCTGGGCACAGATACGCAGTATTTT.

In DNA form, the CDR3 reads TGTGCCAGCAGCTTACAGACCTACGAGCAGTACTTC. Encoded protein: CASSLQTYEQYF. The chain couples TRBV5-8 to TRBJ2-7; unclear D gene. Trimming cost V 2 bases and J 2 bases, with 5 bases left between them. CDR3 length: 12 residues. Germline loops: CDR1 SGHTS, CDR2 YDEGEE.

This clone was detected a few times. It is likely a read error: a sequence one base away is far more abundant. Other nucleotide sequences in the sample specify the same CDR3. The CDR3 sequence is CASSYNRVDGYTF. CDR3 nucleotides: TGTGCCAGCAGCTACAACAGGGTGGATGGCTACACCTTC. The chain employs TRBV13 and TRBJ1-2; the D gene is possibly TRBD1 (6 bases). Germline lookup yields CDR1 PRHDT and CDR2 FYEKMQ (reference sequence). Trimming shortened V by 4 bases and J by 6 bases, and 12 bases separated the two germline ends. The CDR3 contains 13 residues.

This clone was seen more than once but under ten times. This chain links TRBV6-6 with TRBJ2-5; a possible D gene is TRBD2 (6 bases). The germline V gene has CDR1 MNHNY and CDR2 SVGAGI (reference sequence). The V and J ends lost 3 bases and 3 bases respectively, with 17 bases between them. The CDR3 contains 16 residues. CDR3 sequence: CASSYPRGLVEETQYF. The CDR3 region has the DNA TGTGCCAGCAGTTATCCCCGGGGACTGGTAGAAGAGACCCAGTACTTC.

This chain joins TRBV5-1 and TRBJ2-7; 7 bases line up with TRBD1. Germline lookup yields CDR1 SGHRS and CDR2 YFSETQ. The ends lost 1 base at V and 2 bases at J; junction bases unmatched: 9. The CDR3 length is 16 residues. The CDR3 DNA reads as TGCGCCAGCAGCTTGAGCTGGGGGACAGATACCTACGAGCAGTACTTC. This gives the protein CASSLSWGTDTYEQYF.

The chain carries TRBV6-5 and TRBJ2-7; possibly TRBD1 for D (6 bases). CDR1 is MNHEY and CDR2 is SVGAGI in the germline V gene. The CDR3 extends over 13 amino acids. Trimming took 7 bases from V and 2 from J, leaving 12 bases between them. This chain's CDR3 is CASTATGTYEQYF. The CDR3 nucleotides read TGTGCCAGCACGGCCACAGGGACCTACGAGCAGTACTTC.